The rows below give T cell receptor beta chains drawn from one sample of a study of T cells after yellow fever vaccination. Using its own MiXCR run on the 5' RACE reads, TCRdb lists one record per CDR3 protein. This repertoire shows about 260,000 distinct CDR3 sequences, under 15% found once; its top ten account for 0.4% to 0.65%. Here the sequenced sample was CD4+ T cells sorted from PBMCs, taken 45 days after the yellow fever booster vaccination. The receptors come from a man under 40 who received the YFV17D yellow fever vaccine. The CDR3 runs from the conserved cysteine through the conserved F or W.

v_gene | CDR3aa
TRBV20-1 | CSAIYGERGNEQFF
TRBV15 | CATGHPNTGELFF
TRBV7-2 | CASSSRARDTQYF
TRBV20-1 | CSARAPTSGSGEQYF
TRBV7-9 | CASSLRDRDSPLHF
TRBV30 | CAWSELNTQYF
TRBV7-2 | CASSSGLAGGGETQYF
TRBV11-2 | CASTTVGQGARELFF
TRBV20-1 | CSARDLAGASYNEQFF
TRBV20-1 | CSARVRTFKNIQYF
TRBV20-1 | CSARGGGEQYF
TRBV2 | CASSGGRTDTQYF
TRBV27 | CASSFRGRSSYEQYF
TRBV11-3 | CASSLKTGSYNEQFF
TRBV11-2 | CASSTLPGSMNTGELFF
TRBV6-4 | CASSELGGPVSEGAKNIQYF
TRBV12-3/TRBV12-4 | CASSPPRDRAMETQYF
TRBV7-2 | CASSPLNQPQHF
TRBV29-1 | CSVGGASTLSETQYF
TRBV20-1 | CSAREKPGQENYGYTF
TRBV21-1 | CASPLAGVTDTQYF
TRBV6-2/TRBV6-3 | CASSYTGQTLTSNQPQHF
TRBV5-6 | CASKRTDSPYEQYF
TRBV5-1 | CASSRGPGGNEQFF
TRBV12-3/TRBV12-4 | CAISLYRFSTSDKNYEQYF
TRBV7-2 | CASSSSGGPHYF